The entry that follows covers one TCR beta chain sequence. Its specificity is unknown. The CDR3 is 14 residues long. Between the trimmed V and J ends, which lost 5 bases and 4 bases, there was a span of 12 bases. The germline gives CDR1 SGHVS, CDR2 FNYEAQ. These data originate in a study of T-cell reconstitution after alpha-beta-depleted transplantation in children. Study-level findings and limits: Roughly two months post-transplant, alpha-beta T cells reportedly originated from several hundred graft clones that had expanded.

The TCRbeta library incorporated unique molecular identifiers. MiXCR, run by TCRdb on the PCR reads, gives a single entry per CDR3 protein. The sample holds a few hundred thousand distinct CDR3 sequences, 25% to 30% seen once. This rearrangement joins TRBV7-6 to TRBJ2-1, with no clear D. The receptor comes from a boy less than two years old with Wiskott-Aldrich syndrome, due to receive a stem cell transplant. Sequencing was performed on PBMCs, taken before TCRalphabeta/CD19-depleted stem cell transplant. This CDR3 is CASSPRPYYNEQFF. DNA for the CDR3: TGTGCCAGCAGCCCACGACCTTATTACAATGAGCAGTTCTTC.